The rows below give T cell receptor beta chains drawn from one sample of a study of post-analysis software for immune sequencing data. TCRdb processed the PCR reads anew with MiXCR; each CDR3 protein has one entry. Here the sample spans roughly 400,000 distinct CDR3 sequences, 30% to 45% being singletons. Sequenced material: blood. These receptors were obtained from a girl aged 2 to 10 with multiple sclerosis. Both conserved end residues are part of each CDR3. Each record gives: CDR3 protein, CDR3 DNA, V gene, D gene, clone size, J gene. D genes are given only for firm matches. The listing skips clone size in some rows; elsewhere it reads once, few, many or a size class.

CSARQGLETQYF TGCAGTGCTCGACAGGGGCTGGAGACCCAGTACTTC TRBV20-1 TRBD1 - TRBJ2-5
CATSAGEGSYEQYF TGTGCCACCAGTGCTGGAGAGGGCTCCTACGAGCAGTACTTC TRBV24-1 - few TRBJ2-7
CSVAAILQGADTEAFF TGCAGCGTTGCCGCGATTTTACAGGGGGCGGACACTGAAGCTTTCTTT TRBV29-1 TRBD1 few TRBJ1-1
CAGSQQGATNYGYTF TGCGCCGGCAGCCAGCAGGGCGCCACTAACTATGGCTACACCTTC TRBV4-1 - - TRBJ1-2
CASSLGLQEYYEQYF TGTGCCAGCAGCTTGGGACTACAGGAGTACTACGAGCAGTACTTC TRBV5-4 - few TRBJ2-7
CASSLGTWRPPNTEAFF TGTGCCAGCAGTTTAGGGACCTGGCGGCCTCCGAACACTGAAGCTTTCTTT TRBV28 - - TRBJ1-1
CASSQSRGVRADTQYF TGTGCCAGCAGCCAATCCAGGGGCGTAAGAGCAGATACGCAGTATTTT TRBV7-3 - few TRBJ2-3
CSARGRSGFATNEKLFF TGCAGTGCTAGAGGTCGTTCTGGGTTTGCAACTAATGAAAAACTGTTTTTT TRBV20-1 - - TRBJ1-4
CASSLVGGATEQYF TGCGCCAGCAGCTTGGTCGGGGGGGCGACCGAGCAGTACTTC TRBV5-1 TRBD2 few TRBJ2-7
CASSSTGTSGSGTDTQYF TGTGCCAGCAGCTCCACCGGGACTAGCGGGAGTGGCACAGATACGCAGTATTTT TRBV7-2 TRBD2 - TRBJ2-3
CASSWRGGAYSGANVLTF TGTGCCAGCAGTTGGCGGGGGGGGGCGTATTCTGGGGCCAACGTCCTGACTTTC TRBV6-5 TRBD2 few TRBJ2-6
CASSLDIQQETQYF TGCGCCAGCAGCTTGGACATCCAACAAGAGACCCAGTACTTC TRBV5-1 - - TRBJ2-5
CASVRTGEDGYTF TGTGCCAGCGTACGGACAGGGGAGGATGGCTACACCTTC TRBV6-5 TRBD1 - TRBJ1-2
CSARPVNEQFF TGCAGTGCTAGACCAGTAAATGAGCAGTTCTTC TRBV20-1 - - TRBJ2-1
CASRAGLDERNEQFF TGTGCCAGCAGAGCCGGACTAGATGAGCGCAATGAGCAGTTCTTC TRBV6-5 TRBD2 few TRBJ2-1
CASSSRTAYSNQPQHF TGTGCCAGCAGTTCGAGGACAGCCTATAGCAATCAGCCCCAGCATTTT TRBV6-1 - - TRBJ1-5
CASSGDWAREQFF TGTGCCAGCAGCGGGGACTGGGCTAGGGAGCAGTTCTTC TRBV7-8 - - TRBJ2-1
CASSFPHQVFDNEQFF TGTGCCAGCAGTTTCCCCCATCAGGTTTTTGACAATGAGCAGTTCTTC TRBV28 - few TRBJ2-1
CSVGGAGVETQYF TGCAGCGTCGGGGGGGCCGGGGTCGAGACCCAGTACTTC TRBV29-1 TRBD2 few TRBJ2-5
CASRVTAKRGYEQYF TGTGCCAGCAGGGTAACGGCTAAGCGGGGCTACGAGCAGTACTTC TRBV11-2 TRBD2 few TRBJ2-7
CATSDPQGANYNEQFF TGTGCCACCAGTGATCCCCAGGGGGCGAACTACAATGAGCAGTTCTTC TRBV24-1 TRBD1 - TRBJ2-1
CASSSGSLYNSPLHF TGTGCCAGCAGCTCCGGGAGTCTTTATAATTCACCCCTCCACTTT TRBV5-4 - - TRBJ1-6
CASSLTAGEDEQFF TGTGCCAGCAGCTTAACGGCGGGAGAGGATGAGCAGTTCTTC TRBV7-3 TRBD2 few TRBJ2-1
CSARVQANYGYTF TGCAGTGCTAGAGTCCAGGCTAACTATGGCTACACCTTC TRBV20-1 - - TRBJ1-2
CSARGRSYEQYF TGCAGTGCTAGGGGCCGATCCTACGAGCAGTACTTC TRBV20-1 - - TRBJ2-7
CVSSDFWGSDQPQHF TGTGTCAGCAGTGATTTCTGGGGAAGCGATCAGCCCCAGCATTTT TRBV6-1 - - TRBJ1-5
CAEFGSSPQNLADTQYF TGTGCGGAGTTTGGGAGTTCGCCCCAAAATCTCGCGGATACGCAGTATTTT TRBV24-1 - - TRBJ2-3
CASSDYGREGLNTEAFF TGTGCCAGCAGCGATTATGGAAGGGAGGGGTTGAACACTGAAGCTTTCTTT TRBV7-9 - many TRBJ1-1
CASSLVGAGSSYNEQFF TGCGCCAGCAGCTTGGTTGGGGCGGGGAGCTCCTACAATGAGCAGTTCTTC TRBV5-1 - - TRBJ2-1
CASSYSTGTYEQYF TGTGCCAGCAGTTACTCGACGGGAACCTACGAGCAGTACTTC TRBV6-5 - many TRBJ2-7
CASSLQGAASVNEQFF TGCGCCAGCAGCTTACAGGGGGCCGCCTCGGTCAATGAGCAGTTCTTC TRBV5-1 TRBD1 few TRBJ2-1
CASSPGRAGESDTQYF TGTGCCAGCAGTCCCGGACGAGCGGGAGAGTCAGATACGCAGTATTTT TRBV12-3/TRBV12-4 TRBD2 - TRBJ2-3
CSARNSGLGAEQYF TGCAGTGCTAGAAATAGCGGTCTTGGGGCCGAGCAGTACTTC TRBV20-1 - - TRBJ2-7
CASSVHGLEAFF TGTGCCAGCAGCGTACACGGACTTGAAGCTTTCTTT TRBV7-2 - - TRBJ1-1
CSVLKAGGLQDEQYF TGCAGCGTTCTAAAAGCGGGAGGGTTGCAGGATGAGCAGTACTTC TRBV29-1 TRBD2 - TRBJ2-7
CASSPTRQGISPLHF TGTGCCAGCAGCCCGACGCGGCAGGGTATCTCACCCCTCCACTTT TRBV7-2 - - TRBJ1-6